Shown below are 27 T cell receptor beta chains from a single sample sequenced in a study of blood T cell repertoires in COVID-19. The protocol was immunoSEQ multiplex PCR, while the TCRdb copy is restricted to in-frame clones and leaves out a portion. The sample lists 240,000 or so clones, about 86% seen once, with over 3% in the top ten. The specimen sequenced was peripheral blood. The receptor source for this set is a woman aged 30 to 39 who had recovered from COVID-19.

This clone has a handful of counts. The chain is built from TRBV2 and TRBJ2-5; 14 bases are a match to TRBD2. CDR1 is SNHLY and CDR2 is FYNNEI in the germline V gene. The CDR3 sequence is 15 residues long. V trimming: 6 bases; J trimming: 3 bases; junction bases outside the gene matches: 3. CDR3 coding DNA: TGTGCCAGCAGAAAGACTAGCGGGGGGGAAGAGACCCAGTACTTC. It translates to CASRKTSGGEETQYF.

The chain uses TRBV7-2 and TRBJ1-3, with 7 bases identical to TRBD1. V shed 5 bases, J shed 4 bases, and the junction held 11 bases outside the gene matches. CDR3 size: 16 residues. The germline gives CDR1 SGHTA, CDR2 FQGNSA. The CDR3 DNA reads as TGTGCCAGCAGCCTCTCACCGACAGGGTCAGGAAACACCATATATTTT. Amino acids: CASSLSPTGSGNTIYF.

CDR3 nucleotides: TGTGCCAGCGCATCAGGGACTGGCGGCTACACCTTC. Its protein product is CASASGTGGYTF. The chain is built from TRBV27 and TRBJ1-2, with D possibly matching TRBD1 (5 bases). Per germline, CDR1 MNHEY and CDR2 SMNVEV (reference sequence). This CDR3 region has 12 residues. Trimming left V 8 bases short and J 8 bases short, with 15 bases between.

The gene calls are TRBV4-3 and TRBJ1-1, with 10 bases fitting TRBD1. Germline V gives CDR1 LGHNA, CDR2 YSLEER. The CDR3 is 13 amino acids. V gave up 4 bases and J gave up 7 bases; unmatched junction bases: 3. As DNA, the CDR3 is TGCGCCAGCAGCCTGGGACAGGGGATTGAAGCTTTCTTT. Its translation: CASSLGQGIEAFF.

The chain couples TRBV18 to TRBJ1-1; TRBD1 is a possible D gene (6 bases). Germline V gene sequence: CDR1 KGHSH, CDR2 LQKENI. Deletions cut 1 base from V and 0 bases from J, with 9 bases between. The CDR3 has 15 residues. CDR3 sequence reads: CASSPQGGVNTEAFF. The CDR3 nucleotides are TGTGCCAGCTCACCACAGGGGGGGGTGAACACTGAAGCTTTCTTT. Using reference TRBV18 and TRBJ1-1 for the parts outside the CDR3, the full variable domain is NAGVMQNPRHLVRRRGQEARLRCSPMKGHSHVYWYRQLPEEGLKFMVYLQKENIIDESGMPKERFSAEFPKEGPSILRIQQVVRGDSAAYFCASSPQGGVNTEAFFGQGTRLTVV.

This chain links TRBV5-4 with TRBJ2-7; TRBD2 matches at 8 bases. CDR1 and CDR2 from the germline V gene are SGHNT and YYREEE (reference sequence). The J segment lost 1 base and the V segment lost 0 bases, leaving 12 bases of the junction unmatched. The CDR3 covers 18 residues. This CDR3 is CASSLEVPGGALSYEQYF. CDR3 in DNA: TGTGCCAGCAGCTTGGAGGTGCCGGGGGGGGCTTTGTCCTACGAGCAGTACTTC.

This clone was counted a single time. V usage is TRBV30 and J usage is TRBJ2-7, with 7 positions matching TRBD1. Germline CDR1 GTSNPN, CDR2 SVGIG (reference sequence). The CDR3 runs to 15 residues. V dropped 3 bases and J dropped 5; count of bases not matched to a gene: 13. CDR3 sequence: CAWRTGRGKGDEQYF. DNA of the CDR3: TGTGCCTGGAGAACGGGCAGGGGGAAAGGCGACGAGCAGTACTTC.

The chain uses TRBV18 and TRBJ1-2, with D uncertain. Trimming stripped 2 bases from V and 3 bases from J, with 16 bases between. CDR3 length: 16 amino acids. The germline V gene encodes CDR1 KGHSH and CDR2 LQKENI. This chain's CDR3 is CASSPVQAVGDYGYTF. The CDR3 DNA reads TGTGCCAGCTCACCAGTCCAAGCGGTCGGTGACTATGGCTACACCTTC.

The chain links TRBV21-1 to TRBJ1-1; no DNA check was done on the table's D call, TRBD1. TRBV21-1 is a pseudogene. This CDR3 region has 15 residues. CDR3 sequence: CASSPTDRSDTEAFF. The CDR3 nucleotides read TGTGCCAGCAGCCCAACCGACAGATCGGACACTGAAGCTTTCTTT.

V usage is TRBV7-2 and J usage is TRBJ2-1, with a possible D match to TRBD2 (7 bases). There are 16 residues in the CDR3. Germline CDR1 SGHTA, CDR2 FQGNSA. The germline V and J ends were trimmed by 3 bases and 8 bases, with 20 bases remaining between them. CDR3 protein: CASSLGGAFVVDEQFF. Written as DNA, the CDR3 is TGTGCCAGCAGCTTGGGGGGGGCCTTTGTGGTGGATGAGCAGTTCTTC.

This clone was observed once. The chain uses TRBV9 and TRBJ2-1, with D possibly being TRBD1 (5 bases). This CDR3 comprises 14 residues. V gave up 2 bases and J gave up 3 bases, with 9 bases separating them. Looked up from germline, CDR1 is SGDLS and CDR2 is YYNGEE. CDR3 region: CASSVEGDYNEQFF. CDR3 nucleotides: TGTGCCAGCAGCGTCGAAGGGGACTACAATGAGCAGTTCTTC.

This rearrangement joins TRBV7-9 to TRBJ1-3, with unresolved D. With 5 bases removed from V and 2 bases from J, the gap between germline ends came to 10 bases. CDR1 and CDR2 from the germline V gene are SEHNR and FQNEAQ (reference sequence). The CDR3 runs 14 residues. CDR3 bases: TGTGCCAGCAGCGAGGCGTCCCCTGGAAACACCATATATTTT. Amino acids: CASSEASPGNTIYF.

The chain employs TRBV12-5 and TRBJ1-5; D is unresolved. Germline loops: CDR1 LGHNT, CDR2 FRNRAP. The CDR3 totals 19 residues. Trimming removed 0 bases from V and 1 base from J, with 19 bases in between. The CDR3 region is CASGLVIRSGGLSNQPQHF. CDR3 DNA: TGTGCTAGTGGTTTGGTAATTCGGTCAGGTGGTTTAAGCAATCAGCCCCAGCATTTT. Full variable domain (remainder filled in from reference TRBV12-5 and TRBJ1-5): DARVTQTPRHKVTEMGQEVTMRCQPILGHNTVFWYRQTMMQGLELLAYFRNRAPLDDSGMPKDRFSAEMPDATLATLKIQPSEPRDSAVYFCASGLVIRSGGLSNQPQHFGDGTRLSIL.

With respect to this clone: The identical CDR3 is also encoded by other nucleotide sequences in the sample. The V and J genes are TRBV9 and TRBJ2-3, with 8 positions matching TRBD2. V shed 0 bases and J 0 bases; nucleotides not matched to a gene: 0. The CDR3 has 15 amino acids. Germline-derived CDR1 and CDR2 are SGDLS and YYNGEE. The CDR3 sequence: CASSVAGGSTDTQYF. The CDR3 nucleotides are TGTGCCAGCAGCGTAGCGGGGGGGAGCACAGATACGCAGTATTTT.

The chain combines TRBV6-2 or TRBV6-3 with TRBJ2-7; D may be TRBD2 (5 bases). Looked up from germline, CDR1 is MNHEY and CDR2 is SVGEGT. V shed 6 bases and J shed 3 bases, with 12 bases lying between them. This CDR3 has 13 amino acids. The CDR3 sequence: CASSHLRGYEQYF. CDR3 DNA sequence: TGTGCCAGCAGCCACCTCCGGGGCTACGAGCAGTACTTC.

The chain is built from TRBV11-2 and TRBJ1-1; TRBD1 aligns across 9 bases. This CDR3 has 15 amino acids. Looked up from germline, CDR1 is SGHAT and CDR2 is FQNNGV. The V segment lost 5 bases and the J segment 2 bases; nucleotides outside the gene matches: 6. The CDR3 DNA reads as TGTGCCAGCAGCCCCCGGGACAGGGTTAACACTGAAGCTTTCTTT. This encodes CASSPRDRVNTEAFF.

The chain joins TRBV6-1 to TRBJ2-1; 10 bases match TRBD2. The junction had 6 bases not matched to a gene; V was cut back by 1 base and J by 3 bases. The CDR3 is made up of 17 amino acids. Germline V CDR1 and CDR2: MNHNS, SASEGT. Here the CDR3 reads CASSEVVSGGFYNEQFF. CDR3 coding DNA: TGTGCCAGCAGTGAAGTGGTTAGCGGGGGGTTCTACAATGAGCAGTTCTTC.

The rearrangement links TRBV7-3 to TRBJ2-6; D is unresolved. The germline V and J ends were trimmed by 1 base and 0 bases, with 10 bases remaining between them. The CDR3 has 17 amino acids. From germline, CDR1 is SGHTA and CDR2 FQGTGA. This CDR3 reads CASSLITESSGANVLTF. The CDR3 nucleotides are TGTGCCAGCAGCTTAATCACAGAAAGCTCTGGGGCCAACGTCCTGACTTTC. The full variable domain, its missing parts supplied by reference TRBV7-3 and TRBJ2-6, is GAGVSQTPSNKVTEKGKYVELRCDPISGHTALYWYRQSLGQGPEFLIYFQGTGAADDSGLPNDRFFAVRPEGSVSTLKIQRTERGDSAVYLCASSLITESSGANVLTFGAGSRLTVL.

This chain joins TRBV19 and TRBJ1-2; 9 bases are a match to TRBD1. The CDR3 spans 19 residues. Trimming cost V 4 bases and J 3 bases; bases outside gene matches: 18. The germline V gene has CDR1 LNHDA and CDR2 SQIVND (reference sequence). The DNA for the CDR3 is TGTGCCAGTAGTAAGTCGATCCCTCAGACAGGGGGATACGACTATGGCTACACCTTC. Its translation is CASSKSIPQTGGYDYGYTF. The full variable domain, completed using reference TRBV19 and TRBJ1-2, is DGGITQSPKYLFRKEGQNVTLSCEQNLNHDAMYWYRQDPGQGLRLIYYSQIVNDFQKGDIAEGYSVSREKKESFPLTVTSAQKNPTAFYLCASSKSIPQTGGYDYGYTFGSGTRLTVV.

This chain links TRBV29-1 with TRBJ1-2; D call uncertain. CDR1 and CDR2 (germline): SQVTM, ANQGSEA. The CDR3 consists of 11 residues. The ends were cut back, 4 bases at V and 6 bases at J, with 9 bases in the middle. Here the CDR3 DNA reads TGCAGCGTTGGCAGGTCGGATGGCTACACCTTC. It encodes CSVGRSDGYTF.

The chain employs TRBV6-1 and TRBJ2-3; 8 nucleotides match TRBD2. CDR3 length equals 16 residues. CDR1 is MNHNS and CDR2 is SASEGT in the germline V gene. V was pared by 3 bases and J by 2 bases, with 7 bases of the junction left unmatched. The CDR3, as DNA: TGTGCCAGCAGTGAGGGGGCGGGGGGCGTCACAGATACGCAGTATTTT. Its protein is CASSEGAGGVTDTQYF.

This rearrangement joins TRBV21-1 to TRBJ2-7; the DNA was not used to check the table's D call, TRBD1. TRBV21-1 is annotated as a pseudogene. CDR3 length equals 15 residues. Written as DNA, the CDR3 is TGTGCCAGCAGCAAAGTTGACAGGGTAGCCTACGAGCAGTACTTC. Its protein is CASSKVDRVAYEQYF.

The CDR3 sequence: CASRVGPWVNTEAFF. The CDR3 DNA reads as TGTGCCAGCAGGGTGGGCCCATGGGTGAACACTGAAGCTTTCTTT. The chain joins TRBV6-5 to TRBJ1-1; D uncertain. CDR1 MNHEY and CDR2 SVGAGI come from the germline V gene. V dropped 6 bases and J dropped 0 bases, with 14 bases sitting between them. The CDR3 covers 15 residues.

This chain connects TRBV19 to TRBJ2-3; D is possibly TRBD1 (6 bases). Germline V CDR1 and CDR2: LNHDA, SQIVND (reference sequence). V lost 7 bases, J lost 2 bases, and 13 bases lay in between. This CDR3 comprises 14 residues. CDR3 in amino acids: CASTWGQNTDTQYF. The CDR3 DNA reads TGTGCCAGTACCTGGGGGCAGAACACAGATACGCAGTATTTT.

This chain joins TRBV27 and TRBJ2-5, with 9 bases fitting TRBD1. V lost 6 bases and J lost 4; bases outside the gene matches: 3. The CDR3 covers 13 residues. CDR1 and CDR2 (germline): MNHEY, SMNVEV (reference sequence). The CDR3 DNA is TGTGCCAGCAGCCCGGACAGGGGAGAGACCCAGTACTTC. This codes for CASSPDRGETQYF.

This clone is a singleton in its sample. The chain employs TRBV2 and TRBJ1-6, with D tentatively TRBD1 (6 bases). The germline gives CDR1 SNHLY, CDR2 FYNNEI. There are 15 residues in the CDR3. The V end was cut by 0 bases, the J end by 10 bases, with 13 bases between. CDR3 residues: CASSEALQGRSPLHF. The CDR3, as DNA: TGTGCCAGCAGTGAAGCGCTTCAGGGGCGGTCACCCCTCCACTTT. Using reference TRBV2 and TRBJ1-6 for the parts outside the CDR3, the full variable domain is EPEVTQTPSHQVTQMGQEVILRCVPISNHLYFYWYRQILGQKVEFLVSFYNNEISEKSEIFDDQFSVERPDGSNFTLKIRSTKLEDSAMYFCASSEALQGRSPLHFGNGTRLTVT.

The V gene is TRBV7-2, the J gene TRBJ1-2; TRBD1 is a possible D gene (5 bases). The germline CDR1 and CDR2 sequences are SGHTA and FQGNSA. CDR3 length: 15 amino acids. Between the trimmed V and J ends, which lost 3 bases and 7 bases, there was a span of 18 bases. CDR3 sequence reads: CASSFRGRGMGGYTF. The CDR3 nucleotides read TGTGCCAGCAGCTTTCGGGGGAGGGGAATGGGTGGCTACACCTTC.